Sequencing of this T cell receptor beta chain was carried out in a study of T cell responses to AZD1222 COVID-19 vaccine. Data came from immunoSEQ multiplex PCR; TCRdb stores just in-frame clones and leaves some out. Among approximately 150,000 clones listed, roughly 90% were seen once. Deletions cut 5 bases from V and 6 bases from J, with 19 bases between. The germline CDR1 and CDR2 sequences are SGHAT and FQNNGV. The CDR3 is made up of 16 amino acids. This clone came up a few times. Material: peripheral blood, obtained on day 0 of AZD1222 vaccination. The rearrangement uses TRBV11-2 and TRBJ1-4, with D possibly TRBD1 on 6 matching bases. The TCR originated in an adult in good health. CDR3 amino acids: CASSPPRAGEDEKLFF. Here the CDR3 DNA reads TGTGCCAGCAGCCCCCCCAGGGCAGGGGAGGATGAAAAACTGTTTTTT.